The next 28 T cell receptor beta chains were all read from a single sample in a study of cytomegalovirus exposure and HLA in healthy donors. PCR used 60 Vbeta primers and 13 Jbeta primers. The data were produced by immunoSEQ multiplex PCR, yet TCRdb's version contains in-frame clones alone and is incomplete. The repertoire includes about 230,000 clones, 70% to 90% of them detected once, and 1.3% sits in the top ten. Sequenced material: PBMCs. The receptors stem from a human donor in good health.

The rearrangement links TRBV7-8 to TRBJ2-3, with 11 nucleotides matching TRBD2. Germline V CDR1 and CDR2: SGHVS, FQNEAQ. CDR3 length equals 16 residues. The V and J ends lost 4 bases and 3 bases, in that order; junction bases with no gene match: 6. CDR3 nucleotide sequence: TGTGCCAGCAGCTCACCCACTAGCGGGGGAACAGATACGCAGTATTTT. It is translated as CASSSPTSGGTDTQYF.

This chain joins TRBV11-3 and TRBJ2-5; 12 bases fit TRBD2. CDR1 is SGHNT and CDR2 is YENEEA in the germline V gene. With V trimmed by 4 bases and J by 5 bases, 8 bases remained unmatched. The CDR3 extends over 16 amino acids. DNA for the CDR3: TGTGCCAGCAGCTCCCTAGCGGGAGGGCCGGGGGAGACCCAGTACTTC. Encoded protein: CASSSLAGGPGETQYF.

This chain links TRBV25-1 with TRBJ2-2; 8 bases fit TRBD2. Per the germline V gene, CDR1 is MGHDK and CDR2 is SYGVNS. The J segment lost 3 bases and the V segment lost 4 bases, leaving 10 bases of the junction unmatched. The CDR3 is 17 residues long. CDR3 in DNA: TGTGCCAGCAGTGTCCCGTCTAGCGGGTCCTACACCGGGGAGCTGTTTTTT. Amino acid sequence: CASSVPSSGSYTGELFF.

The V and J genes are TRBV5-4 and TRBJ1-2; 9 bases are shared with TRBD1. The CDR3 runs to 14 residues. Trimming cost V 3 bases and J 6 bases; bases outside gene matches: 6. The germline gives CDR1 SGHNT, CDR2 YYREEE (reference sequence). CDR3 in DNA: TGTGCCAGCAGCTCCCGACAGGGGGACGATGGCTACACCTTC. Translation gives CASSSRQGDDGYTF.

The chain links TRBV29-1 to TRBJ1-1, with a tentative D call TRBD1 (6 bases). V was pared by 7 bases and J by 6 bases, with 18 bases between. Germline assignment: CDR1 SQVTM and CDR2 ANQGSEA. This CDR3 comprises 13 residues. The CDR3 is CSAERGAGSEAFF. The CDR3 nucleotides are TGCAGCGCCGAACGGGGGGCTGGGTCTGAAGCTTTCTTT.

The chain uses TRBV2 and TRBJ2-3; the D is unclear. V lost 4 bases, J lost 7 bases, and 18 bases lay in between. The CDR3 extends over 15 amino acids. Germline V CDR1 and CDR2: SNHLY, FYNNEI. CDR3 DNA sequence: TGTGCCAGCAGTGCAACTTTCTTGACTCGGAATACGCAGTATTTT. This translates into CASSATFLTRNTQYF.

The V call is TRBV28, the J call TRBJ2-5; D perhaps matches TRBD1 (6 bases). Germline values: CDR1 MDHEN, CDR2 SYDVKM. CDR3 length: 13 amino acids. Trimming pared 8 bases from V and 1 base from J, leaving 11 bases between. The CDR3 is CASRGQPQETQYF. DNA of the CDR3: TGTGCCAGCCGCGGACAGCCCCAAGAGACCCAGTACTTC.

V usage is TRBV5-8 and J usage is TRBJ1-5; the D gene is possibly TRBD1 (6 bases). The CDR3 consists of 15 residues. The germline V gene encodes CDR1 SGHTS and CDR2 YDEGEE. Trimming cost V 6 bases and J 0 bases, with 13 bases left between them. The CDR3 DNA sequence: TGTGCCAGCATCAAGGGACACCCTAGCAATCAGCCCCAGCATTTT. Translated, it gives CASIKGHPSNQPQHF.

This chain connects TRBV5-4 to TRBJ1-3, with 7 bases aligning to TRBD1. Per germline, CDR1 SGHNT and CDR2 YYREEE (reference sequence). The V gene end was trimmed by 4 bases and the J gene end by 4 bases; junction bases not matched to a gene: 2. The CDR3 has 13 amino acids. The CDR3, as DNA: TGTGCCAGCAGCAGGGGACAGGGAAACACCATATATTTT. Residues: CASSRGQGNTIYF.

The rearrangement joins TRBV2 to TRBJ1-1, with a tentative D call TRBD1 (5 bases). Trimming took 7 bases from V and 11 from J, leaving 20 bases between them. CDR3 length: 13 residues. Germline loops: CDR1 SNHLY, CDR2 FYNNEI. The CDR3 is CASKSLGEVKAFF. The CDR3 DNA follows: TGTGCCAGCAAATCGTTGGGGGAGGTGAAGGCTTTCTTT. Complete variable domain (other parts from reference TRBV2 and TRBJ1-1): EPEVTQTPSHQVTQMGQEVILRCVPISNHLYFYWYRQILGQKVEFLVSFYNNEISEKSEIFDDQFSVERPDGSNFTLKIRSTKLEDSAMYFCASKSLGEVKAFFGQGTRLTVV.

In nucleotides, the CDR3 is TGTGCCAGCAGCTTTAGCCCCATGACTAGCCGCAGCACCGGGGAGCTGTTTTTT. Protein: CASSFSPMTSRSTGELFF. The rearrangement joins TRBV13 to TRBJ2-2; TRBD2 matches at 7 bases. There are 18 residues in the CDR3. V dropped 3 bases and J dropped 4; count of bases not matched to a gene: 14. Per germline, CDR1 PRHDT and CDR2 FYEKMQ (reference sequence).

This rearrangement joins TRBV2 to TRBJ2-7, with D possibly TRBD1 on 7 matching bases. CDR1 is SNHLY and CDR2 is FYNNEI in the germline V gene. This CDR3 contains 16 residues. The V end lost 6 bases, the J end lost 1 base, and 19 bases lay between the germline ends. The CDR3 DNA reads TGTGCCAGCAGAGACCCCGGACAGGCGGGGTCCTACGAGCAGTACTTC. It encodes CASRDPGQAGSYEQYF. Full variable domain (outside the CDR3, taken from reference TRBV2 and TRBJ2-7): EPEVTQTPSHQVTQMGQEVILRCVPISNHLYFYWYRQILGQKVEFLVSFYNNEISEKSEIFDDQFSVERPDGSNFTLKIRSTKLEDSAMYFCASRDPGQAGSYEQYFGPGTRLTVT.

The CDR3 here is CASSLTSGRTDTQYF. The CDR3 coding sequence is TGTGCCAGCAGCCTGACTAGCGGGAGAACAGATACGCAGTATTTT. This chain uses TRBV7-9 with TRBJ2-3; 12 nucleotides match TRBD2. The germline V gene has CDR1 SEHNR and CDR2 FQNEAQ (reference sequence). The CDR3 sequence is 15 residues long. J was trimmed by 3 bases and V by 5 bases; bases with no gene match: 3.

CDR3 sequence: CASSVVGREQETQYF. The CDR3 region has the DNA TGTGCCAGCAGCGTAGTGGGGCGGGAGCAAGAGACCCAGTACTTC. The chain is built from TRBV9 and TRBJ2-5; 7 nucleotides agree with TRBD2. Trimming cost V 0 bases and J 2 bases; bases outside gene matches: 4. Per germline, CDR1 SGDLS and CDR2 YYNGEE. This CDR3 has 15 residues.

This clone was observed a few times. The chain joins TRBV5-1 to TRBJ2-2; D perhaps matches TRBD2 (6 bases). Germline assignment: CDR1 SGHRS and CDR2 YFSETQ. The length of the CDR3 is 16 residues. V lost 8 bases and J 0 bases, leaving 17 bases between the germline ends. The DNA for the CDR3 is TGCGCCAGTAAAGACCCTCTAGCGTCGAACACCGGGGAGCTGTTTTTT. The encoded protein is CASKDPLASNTGELFF.

The chain combines TRBV5-4 with TRBJ1-1; D is possibly TRBD1 (6 bases). CDR1 is SGHNT and CDR2 is YYREEE in the germline V gene (reference sequence). The V end was cut by 0 bases, the J end by 1 base, with 10 bases between. The CDR3 totals 15 residues. Written as DNA, the CDR3 is TGTGCCAGCAGCTTGGATTTCAGGGGGAACACTGAAGCTTTCTTT. It translates to CASSLDFRGNTEAFF.

V gene TRBV9 combines with J gene TRBJ2-3; possible D gene TRBD2, 5 bases. The germline gives CDR1 SGDLS, CDR2 YYNGEE. There are 13 residues in the CDR3. Trimming pared 5 bases from V and 1 base from J, leaving 8 bases between. In DNA form, the CDR3 reads TGTGCCAGCAGTGGACTGCGCACAGATACGCAGTATTTT. Translation gives CASSGLRTDTQYF.

Worth noting for this clone: Other DNA sequences within the sample encode an identical CDR3. The chain is built from TRBV5-1 and TRBJ2-5; D unclear. Germline CDR1 is SGHRS and CDR2 is YFSETQ. This CDR3 is built from 11 residues. The V end lost 4 bases, the J end lost 2 bases, and 3 bases lay between the germline ends. The CDR3 sequence is CASSLQETQYF. In DNA form, the CDR3 reads TGCGCCAGCAGCCTTCAAGAGACCCAGTACTTC. The complete variable domain, with remaining parts taken from reference TRBV5-1 and TRBJ2-5, reads KAGVTQTPRYLIKTRGQQVTLSCSPISGHRSVSWYQQTPGQGLQFLFEYFSETQRNKGNFPGRFSGRQFSNSRSEMNVSTLELGDSALYLCASSLQETQYFGPGTRLLVL.

The chain has TRBV10-3 and TRBJ2-1; 11 bases are a match to TRBD2. The CDR3 spans 18 residues. The germline CDR1 and CDR2 sequences are ENHRY and SYGVKD. Unmatched junction bases numbered 14, after V lost 4 bases and J lost 6 bases. CDR3 residues: CAISGTALTSGSGNEQFF. The DNA of the CDR3 is TGTGCCATCAGTGGGACGGCTCTTACTAGCGGGAGCGGCAATGAGCAGTTCTTC.

This chain connects TRBV2 to TRBJ2-7, with 7 bases fitting TRBD2. V was pared by 4 bases and J by 6 bases, with 9 bases of the junction left unmatched. The CDR3 loop spans 14 amino acids. Looked up from germline, CDR1 is SNHLY and CDR2 is FYNNEI. The CDR3 bases are TGTGCCAGCAGTGCCAACATTCGGACTAGCGAGCAGTACTTC. Protein product: CASSANIRTSEQYF.

V gene TRBV7-2 combines with J gene TRBJ1-2, with D unclear. This CDR3 is built from 13 residues. V was cut by 1 base and J by 5 bases, with 8 bases left in between. The germline gives CDR1 SGHTA, CDR2 FQGNSA. CDR3: CASSLGAEYGYTF. For the CDR3, the DNA is TGTGCCAGCAGCTTAGGGGCAGAGTATGGCTACACCTTC. Drawing the rest from reference TRBV7-2 and TRBJ1-2, the complete variable domain is GAGVSQSPSNKVTEKGKDVELRCDPISGHTALYWYRQSLGQGLEFLIYFQGNSAPDKSGLPSDRFSAERTGGSVSTLTIQRTQQEDSAVYLCASSLGAEYGYTFGSGTRLTVV.

The chain combines TRBV30 with TRBJ2-1; D not certain. The germline CDR1 and CDR2 sequences are GTSNPN and SVGIG (reference sequence). This CDR3 has 16 amino acids. Trimming took 0 bases from V and 0 from J, leaving 12 bases between them. The CDR3 sequence: CAWSVLSKSSYNEQFF. The CDR3 nucleotides are TGTGCCTGGAGTGTACTTAGCAAAAGCTCCTACAATGAGCAGTTCTTC.

This rearrangement joins TRBV4-3 to TRBJ1-1; TRBD1 matches at 7 bases. CDR1 and CDR2 from the germline V gene are LGHNA and YSLEER. V was pared by 1 base and J by 4 bases, with 18 bases of the junction left unmatched. The CDR3 sequence is 19 residues long. CDR3 DNA: TGCGCCAGCAGCCAAGGAATTTCTATACGACAGGGAAAGGGCACTGAAGCTTTCTTT. This translates into CASSQGISIRQGKGTEAFF.

This sequence joins TRBV28 and TRBJ2-5; the match to TRBD2 covers 7 bases. V shed 7 bases, J shed 7 bases, and the junction held 15 bases outside the gene matches. The CDR3 spans 15 residues. The germline gives CDR1 MDHEN, CDR2 SYDVKM. The CDR3 here is CASTSSTGGIGTQYF. The CDR3 nucleotides are TGTGCCAGCACCTCCTCCACCGGGGGGATCGGGACCCAGTACTTC.

This clone was seen a single time. The chain couples TRBV18 to TRBJ2-1, with 13 positions matching TRBD2. The germline gives CDR1 KGHSH, CDR2 LQKENI. The CDR3 covers 14 residues. V shed 4 bases and J 14 bases; nucleotides not matched to a gene: 8. The CDR3 region is CASSHELAGGPEFF. As DNA, the CDR3 is TGTGCCAGCTCACACGAACTAGCGGGAGGGCCCGAGTTCTTC.

This chain uses TRBV4-1 with TRBJ2-3, with 9 bases identical to TRBD2. CDR1 and CDR2 (germline): MGHRA, YSYEKL. This CDR3 comprises 20 residues. The trim removed 6 bases at V and 0 bases at J, leaving 19 bases unmatched. CDR3 sequence (DNA): TGCGCCAGCAGTTTCCCCGGCGGGAGGGTCCGTCTATCCAGCACAGATACGCAGTATTTT. Translated, it gives CASSFPGGRVRLSSTDTQYF.

V gene TRBV7-2 combines with J gene TRBJ1-4, with 9 nucleotides matching TRBD1. CDR1 and CDR2 (germline): SGHTA, FQGNSA. The CDR3 extends over 15 amino acids. V shed 0 bases, J shed 8 bases, and the junction held 4 bases outside the gene matches. The CDR3 region is CASSLAGQGGEKLFF. The CDR3 DNA reads TGTGCCAGCAGCTTAGCGGGACAGGGCGGCGAAAAACTGTTTTTT.

On this clone: Germline is not matched at one junction end, which may reflect a read error. CDR3 sequence: CASSPGPGVDGTGELLF. CDR3 in DNA: TGCGCCAGCAGCCCGGGGCCGGGGGTTGATGGCACCGGGGAGCTGCTTTTT. The rearrangement links TRBV4-1 to TRBJ2-2, with D possibly TRBD2 on 6 matching bases. CDR3 length equals 17 residues. Germline CDR1 reads MGHRA; CDR2 reads YSYEKL.